This TCR beta chain is from a study of blood T cell repertoires in COVID-19. Using immunoSEQ multiplex PCR, the repertoire was profiled, and TCRdb retains in-frame clones only, with some absent. The sample lists 390,000 or so clones; roughly four fifths were seen once. This CDR3 contains 12 residues. CDR1 LGHDT and CDR2 YNNKEL come from the germline V gene (reference sequence). Between the trimmed V and J ends, which lost 5 bases and 6 bases, there was a span of 11 bases. The clonotype comes from a woman aged 50 to 60 who had recovered from COVID-19. Sequencing input: PBMCs or T cells enriched from blood (not recorded which). The gene calls are TRBV3-1 (or the pseudogene TRBV3-2) and TRBJ2-7; tentative D call: TRBD1 (6 bases). DNA of the CDR3: TGTGCCAGCAGCTTACAGGGCTCCGAGCAGTACTTC. Translated, it gives CASSLQGSEQYF.